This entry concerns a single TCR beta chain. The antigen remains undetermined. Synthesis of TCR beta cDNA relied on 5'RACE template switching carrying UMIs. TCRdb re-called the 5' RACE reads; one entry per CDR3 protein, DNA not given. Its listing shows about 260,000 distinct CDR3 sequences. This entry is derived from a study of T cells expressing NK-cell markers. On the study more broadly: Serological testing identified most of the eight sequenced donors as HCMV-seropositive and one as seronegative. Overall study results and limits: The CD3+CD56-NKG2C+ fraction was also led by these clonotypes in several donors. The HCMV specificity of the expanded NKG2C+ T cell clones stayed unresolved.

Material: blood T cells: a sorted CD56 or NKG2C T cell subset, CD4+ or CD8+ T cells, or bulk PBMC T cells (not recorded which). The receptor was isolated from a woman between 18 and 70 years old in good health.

The CDR3 sequence is CASSATDRVEPQHF. The rearrangement uses TRBV19 and TRBJ1-5; TCRdb picks TRBD1, but there is no DNA to check that call. The CDR3 has 14 amino acids. Germline V lookup: CDR1 LNHDA, CDR2 SQIVND (reference sequence).